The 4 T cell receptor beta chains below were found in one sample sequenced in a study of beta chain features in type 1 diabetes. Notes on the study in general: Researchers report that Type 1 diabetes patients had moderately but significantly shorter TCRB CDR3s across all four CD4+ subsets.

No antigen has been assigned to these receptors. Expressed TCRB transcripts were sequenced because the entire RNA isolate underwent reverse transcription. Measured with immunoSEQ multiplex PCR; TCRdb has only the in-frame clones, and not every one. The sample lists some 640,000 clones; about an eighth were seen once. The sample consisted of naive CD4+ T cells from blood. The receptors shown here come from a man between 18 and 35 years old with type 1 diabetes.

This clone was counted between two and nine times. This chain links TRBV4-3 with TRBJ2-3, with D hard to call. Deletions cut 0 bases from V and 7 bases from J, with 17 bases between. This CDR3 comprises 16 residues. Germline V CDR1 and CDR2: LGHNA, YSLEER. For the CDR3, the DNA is TGCGCCAGCAGCCAAGAAAGGGCCGCTTTGGGATATACGCAGTATTTT. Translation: CASSQERAALGYTQYF.

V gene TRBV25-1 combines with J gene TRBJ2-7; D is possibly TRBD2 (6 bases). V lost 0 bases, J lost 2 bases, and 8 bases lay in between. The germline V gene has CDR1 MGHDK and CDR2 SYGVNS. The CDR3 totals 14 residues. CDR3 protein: CASSEYWGAYEQYF. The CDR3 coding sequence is TGTGCCAGCAGTGAATATTGGGGGGCCTACGAGCAGTACTTC.

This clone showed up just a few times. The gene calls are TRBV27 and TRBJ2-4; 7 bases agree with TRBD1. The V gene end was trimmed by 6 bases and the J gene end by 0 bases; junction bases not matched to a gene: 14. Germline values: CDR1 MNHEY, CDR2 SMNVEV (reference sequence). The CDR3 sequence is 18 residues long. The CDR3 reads CASSRQGVGSLAKNIQYF. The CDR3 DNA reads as TGTGCCAGCAGCAGACAGGGAGTGGGGTCCTTAGCCAAAAACATTCAGTACTTC.

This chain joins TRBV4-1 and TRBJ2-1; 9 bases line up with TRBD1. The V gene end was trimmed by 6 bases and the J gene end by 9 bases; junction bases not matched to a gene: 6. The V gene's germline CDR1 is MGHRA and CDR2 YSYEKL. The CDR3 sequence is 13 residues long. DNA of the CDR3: TGCGCCAGCAGTCCTGGACAGGGGATTGAGCAGTTCTTC. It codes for CASSPGQGIEQFF.